A single sample gave rise to the 22 T cell receptor beta chains below, sequenced in a study of metastatic and nonmetastatic thyroid tumors. Through MiXCR, TCRdb re-clonotyped the PCR reads. The table includes fewer than 20,000 clones, roughly 14% detected once. All patients reached thyroid surgery having received no treatment beforehand. The specimen sequenced was blood. These receptors all come from a female donor with papillary thyroid cancer or a benign thyroid nodule (not recorded which). Some clones in this sample may be carry-over from other donors' samples.

This clone was detected once. The CDR3 protein is CASSQDRADYGYTF. In nucleotides, the CDR3 is TGCGCCAGCAGCCAAGACAGGGCGGACTATGGCTACACCTTC. The J gene is TRBJ1-2, the V gene TRBV4-1; D perhaps matches TRBD1 (5 bases). V dropped 0 bases and J dropped 3 bases, with 8 bases sitting between them. The CDR3 spans 14 residues. CDR1 and CDR2 from the germline V gene are MGHRA and YSYEKL.

The sample holds a few counts of this clone. Relative to the germline gene, one junction end is altered; a read error may explain this. This specimen includes other DNA sequences encoding the same CDR3. This chain uses TRBV9 with TRBJ2-6; D is uncertain. The germline V gene encodes CDR1 SGDLS and CDR2 YYNGEE. This CDR3 is built from 16 residues. CDR3 DNA sequence: TGTGCCAGCAGCAGGGATCTTTTCTCTGGTGCCAACGTCCCGACTTTC. Translated: CASSRDLFSGANVPTF.

The V gene is TRBV5-6, the J gene TRBJ2-1; TRBD1 aligns across 9 bases. In germline, CDR1 is SGHDT, CDR2 YYEEEE. The CDR3 is 16 residues long. Losses at the gene ends were 1 base for V and 8 bases for J; bases not matched to a gene: 10. The CDR3, as DNA: TGTGCCAGCAGCTTGTTGGGGACAGGGTCTTACGATGAGCAGTTCTTC. Its protein product is CASSLLGTGSYDEQFF. The variable domain in full, completed from reference TRBV5-6 and TRBJ2-1, reads DAGVTQSPTHLIKTRGQQVTLRCSPKSGHDTVSWYQQALGQGPQFIFQYYEEEERQRGNFPDRFSGHQFPNYSSELNVNALLLGDSALYLCASSLLGTGSYDEQFFGPGTRLTVL.

This clone was found many times. V usage is TRBV5-1 and J usage is TRBJ1-4; D uncertain. This CDR3 has 15 amino acids. V lost 5 bases, J lost 8 bases, and 19 bases lay in between. The germline V gene has CDR1 SGHRS and CDR2 YFSETQ. CDR3 nucleotides: TGCGCCAGCAGTAAAATTTCGGGGATTGAGGAAAAACTGTTTTTT. It is translated as CASSKISGIEEKLFF.

In its sample, this clone ranks as medium-sized. The V gene is TRBV6-2 or TRBV6-3, the J gene TRBJ2-1; TRBD1 aligns across 10 bases. Trimming cost V 5 bases and J 0 bases; bases outside gene matches: 4. Germline V gene sequence: CDR1 MNHEY, CDR2 SVGEGT. The CDR3 contains 16 residues. This CDR3 reads CASSTRTGGSYNEQFF. The CDR3 DNA sequence: TGTGCCAGCAGTACCCGGACAGGGGGCTCCTACAATGAGCAGTTCTTC.

This clone was detected many times. The chain employs TRBV2 and TRBJ2-6, with D perhaps being TRBD1 or TRBD2 (5 bases each). Between the trimmed V and J ends, which lost 4 bases and 4 bases, there was a span of 11 bases. The CDR3 contains 15 residues. Looked up from germline, CDR1 is SNHLY and CDR2 is FYNNEI. In DNA form, the CDR3 reads TGTGCCAGCAGTGGGGGACGCGGCGGGGCCAACGTCCTGACTTTC. Translation gives CASSGGRGGANVLTF.

This clone was detected ten times or more. The V call is TRBV12-3 or TRBV12-4, the J call TRBJ1-1; 7 positions match TRBD1. V trimming: 6 bases; J trimming: 1 base; junction bases outside the gene matches: 5. CDR3 length: 14 amino acids. CDR3 protein: CASSSGTENTEAFF. The DNA for the CDR3 is TGTGCCAGCAGCTCCGGGACAGAGAACACTGAAGCTTTCTTT.

Relative to its sample, this clone is medium-sized (0.01 to 0.1%). V gene TRBV12-3 or TRBV12-4 combines with J gene TRBJ1-6, with D perhaps matching TRBD1 (5 bases). The V end was cut by 8 bases, the J end by 6 bases, with 11 bases between. The CDR3 totals 13 residues. The DNA of the CDR3 is TGTGCCAGCTGCCTCGGGGGTAATTCACCCCTCCACTTT. It yields the protein CASCLGGNSPLHF.

This clone was observed many times. The chain couples TRBV10-1 to TRBJ2-3; tentatively, D is TRBD2 (6 bases). Trimming removed 0 bases from V and 4 bases from J, with 11 bases in between. CDR3 size: 15 residues. From germline, CDR1 is WNHNN and CDR2 SYGVQD (reference sequence). The CDR3 reads CASSESSTSSDTQYF. The CDR3 DNA reads TGCGCCAGCAGTGAGTCGTCGACTAGTTCAGATACGCAGTATTTT.

About this clone: A clone one base away is much larger, so this may be a read error. The chain joins TRBV7-2 to TRBJ1-1; D is unclear. Per germline, CDR1 SGHTA and CDR2 FQGNSA. CDR3 length: 14 amino acids. V lost 8 bases to trimming and J lost 1 base, with 14 bases between them. CDR3 sequence: CASGLLGQNTEAFF. DNA of the CDR3: TGTGCCAGCGGCCTACTGGGTCAGAACACTGAAGCTTTCTTT.

This clone was recorded at least ten times. V usage is TRBV5-1 and J usage is TRBJ2-4; no reliable D call. The CDR3 covers 14 residues. CDR1 is SGHRS and CDR2 is YFSETQ in the germline V gene. V gave up 1 base and J gave up 0 bases, with 5 bases separating them. The CDR3 DNA is TGCGCCAGCAGCTTGACAGTAGCCAAAAACATTCAGTACTTC. Encoded protein: CASSLTVAKNIQYF.

The rearrangement joins TRBV6-4 to TRBJ2-2; 7 bases align to TRBD1. CDR3 size: 17 residues. The V and J ends lost 0 bases and 4 bases, in that order; junction bases with no gene match: 8. Germline CDR1 MRHNA, CDR2 SNTAGT. The DNA of the CDR3 is TGTGCCAGCAGTGACTCCGCTAGGGGGCCCATCACCGGGGAGCTGTTTTTT. This encodes CASSDSARGPITGELFF.

In its sample, this clone is medium-sized. J is TRBJ2-1 and V is TRBV6-5; TRBD2 aligns across 9 bases. CDR1 is MNHEY and CDR2 is SVGAGI in the germline V gene. This CDR3 comprises 15 residues. V shed 2 bases, J shed 8 bases, and the junction held 7 bases outside the gene matches. CDR3 nucleotide sequence: TGTGCCAGCAGTTACAAAACTAGCGGGCGTGATGAGCAGTTCTTC. Its translation is CASSYKTSGRDEQFF.

This clone is judged medium-sized. This chain uses TRBV2 with TRBJ2-7; D not certain. V was shortened by 5 bases and J by 3 bases, with 5 bases between the two germline ends. This CDR3 has 11 residues. Germline V CDR1 and CDR2: SNHLY, FYNNEI. The DNA of the CDR3 is TGTGCCAGCAGTATGGGCTACGAGCAGTACTTC. Translating it yields CASSMGYEQYF. The variable domain in full, with the rest retrieved from reference TRBV2 and TRBJ2-7, is EPEVTQTPSHQVTQMGQEVILRCVPISNHLYFYWYRQILGQKVEFLVSFYNNEISEKSEIFDDQFSVERPDGSNFTLKIRSTKLEDSAMYFCASSMGYEQYFGPGTRLTVT.

This clone was picked up many times. The rearrangement uses TRBV5-5 and TRBJ1-1; no clear D. CDR3 length: 14 residues. The V and J ends lost 4 bases and 4 bases respectively, with 14 bases between them. Germline V gene data show CDR1 as SGHKS and CDR2 as YYEKEE (reference sequence). Here the CDR3 reads CASSPPVRGTEAFF. The CDR3 nucleotides are TGTGCCAGCAGCCCGCCGGTCCGGGGCACTGAAGCTTTCTTT.

This clone was seen at least ten times. The gene calls are TRBV15 and TRBJ1-4; 7 bases agree with TRBD1. Germline-derived CDR1 and CDR2 are LNHNV and YYDKDF (reference sequence). Germline trimming cut 0 bases from V and 8 bases from J; bases unmatched to any gene: 9. The CDR3 consists of 16 residues. This CDR3 reads CATSRDSTGRKEKLFF. In DNA form, the CDR3 reads TGTGCCACCAGCAGAGATTCGACAGGGAGAAAAGAAAAACTGTTTTTT.

This clone is medium-sized (0.01 to 0.1%) by share. The chain couples TRBV28 to TRBJ1-5, with D tentatively TRBD1 (5 bases). This CDR3 is 14 amino acids long. Trimming took 6 bases from V and 5 from J, leaving 14 bases between them. In germline, CDR1 is MDHEN, CDR2 SYDVKM. The CDR3 protein is CASSPPRGYQPQHF. The CDR3 DNA sequence: TGTGCCAGCAGCCCTCCGAGGGGCTATCAGCCCCAGCATTTT.

At least ten counts were recorded for this clone. The V and J genes are TRBV20-1 and TRBJ2-1; 9 nucleotides align to TRBD2. CDR1 DFQATT and CDR2 SNEGSKA come from the germline V gene (reference sequence). V dropped 0 bases and J dropped 4; count of bases not matched to a gene: 7. This CDR3 spans 16 amino acids. In DNA, the CDR3 is TGCAGTGCTAGAGAAAGTCTCCTAGCGGGGTACAATGAGCAGTTCTTC. This encodes CSARESLLAGYNEQFF.

The J gene is TRBJ2-5, the V gene TRBV6-2 or TRBV6-3; tentative D call: TRBD2 (5 bases). V was clipped by 4 bases and J by 5 bases, with 8 bases between them. Germline CDR1 MNHEY, CDR2 SVGEGT. The CDR3 contains 12 residues. The CDR3 here is CASSSGYETQYF. The CDR3 nucleotides read TGTGCCAGCAGTTCGGGGTATGAGACCCAGTACTTC.

This clone came up many times. The rearrangement joins TRBV6-1 to TRBJ1-4; D is undetermined. CDR1 is MNHNS, CDR2 SASEGT, per germline. V was trimmed by 7 bases and J by 4 bases, leaving 7 bases between them. This CDR3 has 12 amino acids. The CDR3 protein is CASKQNNEKLFF. CDR3 sequence (DNA): TGTGCCAGCAAACAGAATAATGAAAAACTGTTTTTT.

By proportion, this clone is medium-sized. The chain has TRBV6-1 and TRBJ2-1, with 9 bases matching TRBD1. The CDR3 spans 16 residues. After removal of 4 bases from V and 4 bases from J, the junction contained 8 bases not matched to a gene. The germline gives CDR1 MNHNS, CDR2 SASEGT. CDR3 sequence reads: CASSVTQGARYNEQFF. CDR3 nucleotide sequence: TGTGCCAGCAGTGTCACACAGGGGGCGCGTTACAATGAGCAGTTCTTC.

Ten or more counts support this clone. This sequence joins TRBV5-1 and TRBJ1-4; D not certain. Germline V gene data show CDR1 as SGHRS and CDR2 as YFSETQ. CDR3 length equals 14 residues. Trimming took off 0 bases at V and 8 bases at J, with 11 bases between the two ends. CDR3 nucleotides: TGCGCCAGCAGCTTGGAAGGGTCTGGGGAAAAACTGTTTTTT. It encodes CASSLEGSGEKLFF.